These 25 T cell receptor beta chains were all obtained from the same sample, sequenced in a study of CD4+ T cells in melanoma. Using immunoSEQ multiplex PCR, the repertoire was profiled, and TCRdb retains in-frame clones only, with some absent. The sample has some 10,000 clones; 70% to 80% are singletons. Specimen: cells from a culture (not recorded whether cultured in vitro). The receptors stem from a human donor with melanoma.

The J gene is TRBJ1-2, the V gene TRBV6-5; the D is unclear. Deletions cut 4 bases from V and 7 bases from J, with 19 bases between. Germline lookup yields CDR1 MNHEY and CDR2 SVGAGI. This CDR3 has 15 residues. The CDR3 DNA reads TGTGCCAGCAGTTTTTCCCTAAAGGGCCTAAGTGGCTACACCTTC. Its protein is CASSFSLKGLSGYTF.

This clone came up a few times. The V call is TRBV7-7, the J call TRBJ2-5; no firm D call. The length of the CDR3 is 13 residues. CDR1 is SSHAT, CDR2 FNYEAQ, per germline (reference sequence). Trimming pared 1 base from V and 5 bases from J, leaving 8 bases between. The CDR3 DNA is TGTGCCAGCAGCTTAGGGGGATGGGAGACCCAGTACTTC. Translating gives CASSLGGWETQYF.

V gene TRBV7-9 combines with J gene TRBJ2-7; TRBD1 is a possible D gene (5 bases). From germline, CDR1 is SEHNR and CDR2 FQNEAQ (reference sequence). The V end was cut by 1 base, the J end by 6 bases, with 13 bases between. This CDR3 has 14 residues. As DNA, the CDR3 is TGTGCCAGCAGCTTAGAGGCCCAGGGAAGCGAGCAGTACTTC. Translated: CASSLEAQGSEQYF. Full variable domain (missing parts from reference TRBV7-9 and TRBJ2-7): DTGVSQNPRHKITKRGQNVTFRCDPISEHNRLYWYRQTLGQGPEFLTYFQNEAQLEKSRLLSDRFSAERPKGSFSTLEIQRTEQGDSAMYLCASSLEAQGSEQYFGPGTRLTVT.

The V call is TRBV21-1, the J call TRBJ1-5; TRBD1, the D gene given by the table, was not confirmed from the DNA. TRBV21-1 is an annotated pseudogene. This CDR3 has 18 amino acids. The CDR3 protein is CASNEGTGRSNSNQPQHF. CDR3 DNA: TGTGCCAGCAACGAAGGGACAGGGCGATCGAATAGCAATCAGCCCCAGCATTTT.

The gene calls are TRBV5-5 and TRBJ1-6; TRBD1 aligns across 11 bases. Germline V gene lookup returns CDR1 SGHKS and CDR2 YYEKEE (reference sequence). This CDR3 spans 18 amino acids. Losses at the gene ends were 1 base for V and 10 bases for J; bases not matched to a gene: 13. This CDR3 is CASSLRILGTGGGSPLHF. The CDR3 DNA reads TGTGCCAGCAGCTTGCGCATTCTCGGGACAGGGGGAGGGTCACCCCTCCACTTT.

In DNA, the CDR3 is TGTGCTAGTGGTTTGGTTGTTAGTGGACAGGGGAACACTGAAGCTTTCTTT. Residues: CASGLVVSGQGNTEAFF. The chain joins TRBV12-5 to TRBJ1-1, with 8 bases lining up with TRBD1. This CDR3 has 17 residues. Trimming cost V 0 bases and J 1 base; bases outside gene matches: 7. Per the germline V gene, CDR1 is LGHNT and CDR2 is FRNRAP.

The rearrangement joins TRBV10-2 to TRBJ2-4; the D call may be TRBD1 or TRBD2 (5 bases each). The CDR3 runs 15 residues. Germline V gives CDR1 WSHSY, CDR2 SAAADI. Trimming removed 6 bases from V and 5 bases from J, with 17 bases in between. CDR3 DNA sequence: TGCGCCAGCAGGAGGGGTCCCGGGAACGAAAACATTCAGTACTTC. Amino acids: CASRRGPGNENIQYF.

The sample holds a few counts of this clone. The chain links TRBV4-1 to TRBJ1-5, with unresolved D. Germline V gene data show CDR1 as MGHRA and CDR2 as YSYEKL. The V end was cut by 0 bases, the J end by 4 bases, with 19 bases between. This CDR3 is built from 18 residues. The CDR3, as DNA: TGCGCCAGCAGCCAAGAGGCCCCAGCAGCCTCCCTTAATCAGCCCCAGCATTTT. Translating gives CASSQEAPAASLNQPQHF.

The gene calls are TRBV7-9 and TRBJ1-2; D gene unclear. Looked up from germline, CDR1 is SEHNR and CDR2 is FQNEAQ (reference sequence). Trimming cost V 3 bases and J 6 bases, with 11 bases left between them. The CDR3 is made up of 13 amino acids. The CDR3 region is CASSFGLSDGYTF. The DNA of the CDR3 is TGTGCCAGCAGCTTTGGCCTATCGGATGGCTACACCTTC.

This clone has just a few counts. In DNA form, the CDR3 reads TGTGCCAGCAGCTCAGGGGAATGTCACCAGGGGGCGAGCAATCAGCCCCAGCATTTT. Amino acids: CASSSGECHQGASNQPQHF. The V and J genes are TRBV11-3 and TRBJ1-5, with 8 bases that match TRBD1. V dropped 4 bases and J dropped 1; count of bases not matched to a gene: 15. The CDR3 consists of 19 residues. The germline V gene has CDR1 SGHNT and CDR2 YENEEA. Together with reference TRBV11-3 and TRBJ1-5, the CDR3 gives the full variable domain: EAGVVQSPRYKIIEKKQPVAFWCNPISGHNTLYWYLQNLGQGPELLIRYENEEAVDDSQLPKDRFSAERLKGVDSTLKIQPAELGDSAVYLCASSSGECHQGASNQPQHFGDGTRLSIL.

This clone was observed a single time. The rearrangement joins TRBV9 to TRBJ2-5; unclear D gene. Trimming left V 4 bases short and J 2 bases short, with 12 bases between. This CDR3 comprises 14 residues. CDR1 and CDR2 from the germline V gene are SGDLS and YYNGEE. CDR3 nucleotides: TGTGCCAGCAGCCCCGGCGCCAGTCAAGAGACCCAGTACTTC. Its protein product is CASSPGASQETQYF.

The V and J genes are TRBV29-1 and TRBJ2-1; tentatively, D is TRBD2 (6 bases). Trimming removed 7 bases from V and 7 bases from J, with 17 bases in between. The CDR3 totals 13 residues. The V gene's germline CDR1 is SQVTM and CDR2 ANQGSEA. The CDR3 reads CSASGLGGNEQFF. For the CDR3, the DNA is TGCAGCGCCTCCGGGCTTGGGGGGAATGAGCAGTTCTTC.

The rearrangement links TRBV4-1 to TRBJ1-3; tentative D call: TRBD1 (6 bases). CDR1 MGHRA and CDR2 YSYEKL come from the germline V gene. CDR3 length equals 19 residues. Trimming pared 5 bases from V and 0 bases from J, leaving 23 bases between. The CDR3 DNA reads as TGCGCCAGCAGCGTGCCACTACGAAGCCGGGACATCTCTGGAAACACCATATATTTT. This translates into CASSVPLRSRDISGNTIYF.

The chain joins TRBV7-9 to TRBJ2-6, with TRBD2 matching 8 bases. The germline V gene has CDR1 SEHNR and CDR2 FQNEAQ (reference sequence). Losses at the gene ends were 4 bases for V and 4 bases for J; bases not matched to a gene: 6. The CDR3 runs 16 residues. CDR3 DNA sequence: TGTGCCAGCAGCTCCGCGGGGGGCGTGGGGGCCAACGTCCTGACTTTC. Amino acid sequence: CASSSAGGVGANVLTF.

This clone was seen once. The chain joins TRBV30 to TRBJ1-2, with 8 bases lining up with TRBD1. CDR3 length equals 15 residues. Germline loops: CDR1 GTSNPN, CDR2 SVGIG (reference sequence). V trimming: 3 bases; J trimming: 4 bases; junction bases outside the gene matches: 10. The CDR3 bases are TGTGCCTGGAGGGACAGGGCGGCCTCCCTCTATGGCTACACCTTC. This encodes CAWRDRAASLYGYTF.

The rearrangement joins TRBV27 to TRBJ2-5, with D maybe TRBD2 (5 bases). Trimming took off 5 bases at V and 4 bases at J, with 14 bases between the two ends. Germline V lookup: CDR1 MNHEY, CDR2 SMNVEV (reference sequence). CDR3 length equals 14 residues. CDR3: CASSLTREGETQYF. The CDR3 DNA sequence: TGTGCCAGCAGTCTTACCCGAGAGGGAGAGACCCAGTACTTC.

The chain combines TRBV30 with TRBJ2-7, with D possibly being TRBD1 (6 bases). V was clipped by 3 bases and J by 0 bases, with 12 bases between them. Germline-derived CDR1 and CDR2 are GTSNPN and SVGIG (reference sequence). The CDR3 is 14 amino acids. The CDR3 nucleotides are TGTGCCTGGAGCCGAGGGGGTTCCTCCTACGAGCAGTACTTC. Protein: CAWSRGGSSYEQYF.

This chain uses TRBV11-1 with TRBJ1-4; a weak D match, TRBD1 (5 bases). CDR3 size: 17 residues. The germline V and J ends were trimmed by 1 base and 0 bases, with 12 bases remaining between them. Germline values: CDR1 SGHAT, CDR2 FQDESV (reference sequence). The CDR3 DNA follows: TGTGCCAGCAGCTTAGAAGGGACCCCTACAACTAATGAAAAACTGTTTTTT. It specifies CASSLEGTPTTNEKLFF. The full variable domain, rest sourced from reference TRBV11-1 and TRBJ1-4, is EAEVAQSPRYKITEKSQAVAFWCDPISGHATLYWYRQILGQGPELLVQFQDESVVDDSQLPKDRFSAERLKGVDSTLKIQPAELGDSAMYLCASSLEGTPTTNEKLFFGSGTQLSVL.

The chain uses TRBV4-1 and TRBJ2-7; D may be TRBD1 (5 bases). The V and J ends lost 0 bases and 4 bases respectively, with 7 bases between them. The CDR3 spans 13 residues. CDR1 MGHRA and CDR2 YSYEKL come from the germline V gene. In DNA form, the CDR3 reads TGCGCCAGCAGCCAAGATCAGGGATACGAGCAGTACTTC. As protein: CASSQDQGYEQYF.

This clone showed up just once. The rearrangement uses TRBV4-2 and TRBJ1-2, with 7 nucleotides matching TRBD1. The germline CDR1 and CDR2 sequences are LGHNA and YNFKEQ. The ends lost 3 bases at V and 10 bases at J; junction bases unmatched: 8. The CDR3 spans 13 residues. The CDR3 coding sequence is TGTGCCAGCAGCCAGACAGGGAAGCGAGACTACACCTTC. This codes for CASSQTGKRDYTF.

CDR3 sequence: CASSAASHEKLFF. DNA of the CDR3: TGCGCCAGCAGCGCAGCATCCCATGAAAAACTGTTTTTT. The rearrangement links TRBV5-1 to TRBJ1-4; no definite D call. This CDR3 has 13 residues. Per germline, CDR1 SGHRS and CDR2 YFSETQ. V dropped 4 bases and J dropped 6 bases, with 10 bases sitting between them.

This chain links TRBV19 with TRBJ2-5; 11 positions agree with TRBD2. In germline, CDR1 is LNHDA, CDR2 SQIVND (reference sequence). Trimming at V came to 5 bases and at J to 4 bases, leaving 9 bases not matched to a gene. The CDR3 extends over 16 amino acids. The CDR3 sequence is CASSDSGGAVGETQYF. CDR3 DNA sequence: TGTGCCAGTAGTGATAGCGGGGGGGCCGTGGGAGAGACCCAGTACTTC. Full variable domain (outside the CDR3, taken from reference TRBV19 and TRBJ2-5): DGGITQSPKYLFRKEGQNVTLSCEQNLNHDAMYWYRQDPGQGLRLIYYSQIVNDFQKGDIAEGYSVSREKKESFPLTVTSAQKNPTAFYLCASSDSGGAVGETQYFGPGTRLLVL.

The chain has TRBV6-6 and TRBJ2-4; TRBD1 might be the D (5 bases). Per germline, CDR1 MNHNY and CDR2 SVGAGI (reference sequence). V lost 4 bases and J 7 bases, leaving 17 bases between the germline ends. The CDR3 runs to 15 residues. The CDR3 sequence is CASSFDSLDWNIQYF. In nucleotides, the CDR3 is TGTGCCAGCAGTTTTGACAGCCTCGATTGGAACATTCAGTACTTC.

This rearrangement joins TRBV5-1 to TRBJ2-1, with 7 bases lining up with TRBD2. The germline V gene encodes CDR1 SGHRS and CDR2 YFSETQ. CDR3 length: 16 amino acids. Trimming removed 1 base from V and 5 bases from J; junction bases left unmatched: 9. The CDR3 region has the DNA TGCGCCAGCAGCTTGATTCCCCAGCGGGGTAACAATGAGCAGTTCTTC. Translation: CASSLIPQRGNNEQFF.

Points on this clone: Within the sample, other DNA sequences also encode this same CDR3. The V call is TRBV6-1, the J call TRBJ1-5, with D hard to call. Trimming cost V 0 bases and J 5 bases, with 5 bases left between them. Germline CDR1 MNHNS, CDR2 SASEGT. This CDR3 has 13 amino acids. The chain's CDR3 is CASSEARYQPQHF. The DNA for the CDR3 is TGTGCCAGCAGTGAAGCTCGTTATCAGCCCCAGCATTTT.